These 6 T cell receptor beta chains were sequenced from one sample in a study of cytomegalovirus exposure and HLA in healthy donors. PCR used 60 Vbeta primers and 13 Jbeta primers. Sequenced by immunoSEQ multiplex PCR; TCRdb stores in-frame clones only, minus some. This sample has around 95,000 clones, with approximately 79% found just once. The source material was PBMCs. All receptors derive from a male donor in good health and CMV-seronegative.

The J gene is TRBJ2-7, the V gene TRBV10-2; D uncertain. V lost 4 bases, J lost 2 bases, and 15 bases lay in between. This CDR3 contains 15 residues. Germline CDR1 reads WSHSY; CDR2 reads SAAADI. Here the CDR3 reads CASSVLKRLAYEQYF. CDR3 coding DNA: TGCGCCAGCAGTGTATTAAAGAGATTGGCCTACGAGCAGTACTTC.

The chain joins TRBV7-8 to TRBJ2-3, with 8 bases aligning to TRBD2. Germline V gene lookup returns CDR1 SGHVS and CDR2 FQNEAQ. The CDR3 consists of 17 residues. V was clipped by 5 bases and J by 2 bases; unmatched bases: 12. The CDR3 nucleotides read TGTGCCAGCAGCCGGGAGGGCCGCCAAACTTACACAGATACGCAGTATTTT. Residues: CASSREGRQTYTDTQYF.

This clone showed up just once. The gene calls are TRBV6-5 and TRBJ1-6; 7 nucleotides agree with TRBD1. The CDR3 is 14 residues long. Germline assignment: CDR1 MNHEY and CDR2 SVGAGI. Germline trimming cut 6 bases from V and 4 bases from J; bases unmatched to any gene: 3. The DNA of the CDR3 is TGTGCCAGCAGAAACAGGGGTTATAATTCACCCCTCCACTTT. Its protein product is CASRNRGYNSPLHF.

CDR3 sequence: CASSLEAVNEKLFF. CDR3 nucleotide sequence: TGTGCCAGCAGTTTAGAGGCAGTCAATGAAAAACTGTTTTTT. The chain couples TRBV28 to TRBJ1-4; no clear D gene. The V gene lost 2 bases and the J gene lost 5 bases, with 9 bases spanning the gap. CDR1 is MDHEN, CDR2 SYDVKM, per germline. The length of the CDR3 is 14 residues. The full variable domain, rest sourced from reference TRBV28 and TRBJ1-4, is DVKVTQSSRYLVKRTGEKVFLECVQDMDHENMFWYRQDPGLGLRLIYFSYDVKMKEKGDIPEGYSVSREKKERFSLILESASTNQTSMYLCASSLEAVNEKLFFGSGTQLSVL.

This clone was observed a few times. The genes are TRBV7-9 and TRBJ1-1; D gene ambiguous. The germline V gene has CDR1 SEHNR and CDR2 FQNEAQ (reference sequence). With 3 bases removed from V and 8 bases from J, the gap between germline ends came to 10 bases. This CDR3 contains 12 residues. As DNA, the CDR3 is TGTGCCAGCAGCTTCGGCGCGGGGGAAGCTTTCTTT. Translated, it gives CASSFGAGEAFF.

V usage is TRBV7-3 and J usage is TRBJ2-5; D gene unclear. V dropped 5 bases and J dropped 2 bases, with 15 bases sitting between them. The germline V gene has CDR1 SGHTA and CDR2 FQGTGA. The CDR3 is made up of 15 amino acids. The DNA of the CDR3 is TGTGCCAGCAGCCCGGGTCTAGGTCGGCAAGAGACCCAGTACTTC. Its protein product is CASSPGLGRQETQYF.